The 25 T cell receptor beta chains given below trace back to one sample, sequenced in a study of cytomegalovirus exposure and HLA in healthy donors. The method was immunoSEQ multiplex PCR; TCRdb's version includes in-frame clones alone and lacks a portion of them. The data show 200,000 to 250,000 clones, 80% to 90% seen once. The sample taken for sequencing was PBMCs. The source is a young woman in good health and CMV-seropositive.

The genes are TRBV15 and TRBJ2-1, with 11 bases lining up with TRBD2. This CDR3 has 15 amino acids. V lost 9 bases and J lost 8; bases outside the gene matches: 12. CDR1 and CDR2 from the germline V gene are LNHNV and YYDKDF (reference sequence). Written as DNA, the CDR3 is TGTGCCACAACGCTGGGCGGACTAGCGGGCTATGAGCAGTTCTTC. Protein: CATTLGGLAGYEQFF.

The table lists this clone with a count of one. The chain recombines TRBV29-1 with TRBJ2-7, with 7 bases matching TRBD2. Germline V gene lookup returns CDR1 SQVTM and CDR2 ANQGSEA. The CDR3 contains 14 residues. V shed 6 bases and J 0 bases; nucleotides not matched to a gene: 8. The CDR3 DNA sequence: TGCAGCGTCGAAAGCGGGACGAGCTCCTACGAGCAGTACTTC. As protein: CSVESGTSSYEQYF.

The CDR3 sequence: CASSRTSGSYNEQFF. The DNA for the CDR3 is TGTGCCAGCAGTCGGACTAGCGGGAGCTACAATGAGCAGTTCTTC. This chain joins TRBV9 and TRBJ2-1, with 13 nucleotides matching TRBD2. CDR3 length: 15 residues. Losses at the gene ends were 5 bases for V and 3 bases for J; bases not matched to a gene: 2. Germline CDR1 is SGDLS and CDR2 is YYNGEE.

The chain recombines TRBV7-9 with TRBJ2-7; 13 bases agree with TRBD2. Per germline, CDR1 SEHNR and CDR2 FQNEAQ (reference sequence). The length of the CDR3 is 16 residues. Germline trimming cut 5 bases from V and 2 bases from J; bases unmatched to any gene: 6. CDR3 residues: CASSPGLAGAPYEQYF. The CDR3 DNA reads TGTGCCAGCAGCCCTGGACTAGCGGGAGCCCCCTACGAGCAGTACTTC.

The gene calls are TRBV2 and TRBJ1-5; TRBD1 agrees at 7 bases. V shed 5 bases, J shed 4 bases, and the junction held 11 bases outside the gene matches. The CDR3 is made up of 16 amino acids. Germline V gene data show CDR1 as SNHLY and CDR2 as FYNNEI. This chain's CDR3 is CASSPQTTGRNQPQHF. The CDR3 coding sequence is TGTGCCAGCAGTCCACAAACGACAGGGCGAAATCAGCCCCAGCATTTT.

The gene calls are TRBV6-6 and TRBJ1-1; the D gene is possibly TRBD1 (5 bases). Germline loops: CDR1 MNHNY, CDR2 SVGAGI (reference sequence). V shed 0 bases and J shed 3 bases, with 8 bases lying between them. This CDR3 region has 14 residues. This chain's CDR3 is CASSYSKGDTEAFF. The CDR3 nucleotides are TGTGCCAGCAGTTACTCGAAAGGGGACACTGAAGCTTTCTTT.

V usage is TRBV5-1 and J usage is TRBJ2-3; 9 positions match TRBD2. This CDR3 comprises 16 residues. Germline CDR1 is SGHRS and CDR2 is YFSETQ. V shed 0 bases, J shed 0 bases, and the junction held 2 bases outside the gene matches. The DNA of the CDR3 is TGCGCCAGCAGCTTGGATCTAGCGGGAAGCACAGATACGCAGTATTTT. Residues: CASSLDLAGSTDTQYF.

J is TRBJ1-2 and V is TRBV2; 8 bases are shared with TRBD1. J gave up 3 bases and V 7 bases, and 4 bases lay outside the gene matches. The CDR3 runs to 13 residues. Germline V gene lookup returns CDR1 SNHLY and CDR2 FYNNEI. This CDR3 is CASTGQGDYGYTF. The CDR3 DNA sequence: TGTGCCAGCACTGGACAGGGCGACTATGGCTACACCTTC.

The chain couples TRBV10-3 to TRBJ2-1, with 14 positions matching TRBD2. The J segment lost 5 bases and the V segment lost 7 bases, leaving 4 bases of the junction unmatched. The germline V gene encodes CDR1 ENHRY and CDR2 SYGVKD. CDR3 size: 15 residues. The CDR3 DNA reads TGTGCCATCACAGGGACTAGCGGGGGAAACAATGAGCAGTTCTTC. This sequence encodes CAITGTSGGNNEQFF.

The chain combines TRBV6-6 with TRBJ2-1; 11 positions match TRBD2. The CDR3 loop spans 14 amino acids. V gave up 6 bases and J gave up 7 bases; unmatched junction bases: 5. Germline V gene sequence: CDR1 MNHNY, CDR2 SVGAGI (reference sequence). The CDR3 DNA is TGTGCCAGCAGGATAGCGGGAGGGCGAAATGAGCAGTTCTTC. It codes for CASRIAGGRNEQFF.

The chain links TRBV9 to TRBJ2-7; 7 bases map to TRBD1. The CDR3 contains 15 residues. In germline, CDR1 is SGDLS, CDR2 YYNGEE. Trimming cost V 1 base and J 2 bases; bases outside gene matches: 6. The CDR3 coding sequence is TGTGCCAGCAGCGTATTGGACAGGTCCCCCTACGAGCAGTACTTC. This encodes CASSVLDRSPYEQYF.

The V and J genes are TRBV7-9 and TRBJ2-7; 10 bases align to TRBD2. Germline V gives CDR1 SEHNR, CDR2 FQNEAQ (reference sequence). The CDR3 has 14 amino acids. V shed 7 bases and J 6 bases; nucleotides not matched to a gene: 9. CDR3 amino acids: CASTLGTSAPEQYF. CDR3 bases: TGTGCCAGCACCTTGGGGACTAGCGCCCCCGAGCAGTACTTC.

This clone has more than one count but fewer than ten. This chain connects TRBV9 to TRBJ2-7; maybe TRBD2 (5 bases). V lost 0 bases, J lost 4 bases, and 11 bases lay in between. The germline V gene encodes CDR1 SGDLS and CDR2 YYNGEE. The CDR3 has 14 amino acids. CDR3: CASSVEHGSYEQYF. CDR3 bases: TGTGCCAGCAGCGTAGAGCATGGGAGTTACGAGCAGTACTTC.

Worth noting for this clone: Distinct nucleotide sequences in the sample also encode this CDR3. This chain links TRBV18 with TRBJ2-3; maybe TRBD1 (6 bases). V lost 6 bases, J lost 1 base, and 11 bases lay in between. The length of the CDR3 is 14 residues. CDR1 and CDR2 from the germline V gene are KGHSH and LQKENI. Written as DNA, the CDR3 is TGTGCCAGCTCGCCCCGACAGGGCACAGATACGCAGTATTTT. Translated, it gives CASSPRQGTDTQYF.

V gene TRBV29-1 combines with J gene TRBJ1-2; D call uncertain. The CDR3 spans 12 residues. V lost 7 bases to trimming and J lost 4 bases, with 13 bases between them. Germline V lookup: CDR1 SQVTM, CDR2 ANQGSEA. CDR3 protein: CSGTGDFYGYTF. The CDR3 coding sequence is TGCAGCGGAACCGGGGATTTCTATGGCTACACCTTC.

The chain joins TRBV18 to TRBJ1-5; TRBD1 might be the D (5 bases). This CDR3 region has 15 residues. V was shortened by 3 bases and J by 4 bases, with 13 bases between the two germline ends. From germline, CDR1 is KGHSH and CDR2 LQKENI. The CDR3 nucleotides are TGTGCCAGCTCACCGGCGGACACCGCAAATCAGCCCCAGCATTTT. As protein: CASSPADTANQPQHF.

CDR3: CASSQVAGGSYEQYF. CDR3 DNA: TGTGCCAGCAGCCAAGTAGCGGGAGGCTCCTACGAGCAGTACTTC. The chain links TRBV7-3 to TRBJ2-7; 10 nucleotides match TRBD2. CDR3 length: 15 residues. Per germline, CDR1 SGHTA and CDR2 FQGTGA. V lost 5 bases and J lost 0; bases outside the gene matches: 4.

This chain joins TRBV30 and TRBJ1-5, with no clear D. V was shortened by 1 base and J by 0 bases, with 13 bases between the two germline ends. This CDR3 is 16 amino acids long. Germline V gives CDR1 GTSNPN, CDR2 SVGIG (reference sequence). CDR3 amino acids: CAWSATQDYSNQPQHF. Written as DNA, the CDR3 is TGTGCCTGGAGTGCAACCCAGGATTATAGCAATCAGCCCCAGCATTTT.

J is TRBJ2-1 and V is TRBV19, with D perhaps TRBD2 (6 bases). Per germline, CDR1 LNHDA and CDR2 SQIVND (reference sequence). The CDR3 length is 16 residues. The germline V and J ends were trimmed by 5 bases and 4 bases, with 18 bases remaining between them. DNA of the CDR3: TGTGCCAGTAGTCCCTCCCAGAGCGGGCCATACAATGAGCAGTTCTTC. Translation: CASSPSQSGPYNEQFF.

This clone showed up just a few times. The chain is built from TRBV4-1 and TRBJ1-2, with 8 bases fitting TRBD1. Germline loops: CDR1 MGHRA, CDR2 YSYEKL. After removal of 4 bases from V and 4 bases from J, the junction contained 8 bases not matched to a gene. This CDR3 has 15 residues. The CDR3 sequence: CASSPKGQDLYGYTF. CDR3 nucleotides: TGCGCCAGCAGCCCTAAGGGACAGGACCTCTATGGCTACACCTTC.

This clone was detected once. The chain has TRBV7-2 and TRBJ1-4, with a tentative D call TRBD1 (6 bases). CDR1 is SGHTA, CDR2 FQGNSA, per germline. The CDR3 spans 13 residues. V dropped 7 bases and J dropped 3 bases, with 9 bases sitting between them. The CDR3 sequence is CASNRAANEKLFF. The CDR3 DNA reads as TGTGCCAGCAACAGGGCTGCTAATGAAAAACTGTTTTTT.

The chain employs TRBV14 and TRBJ2-7; TRBD1 might be the D (5 bases). The CDR3 is 12 amino acids. CDR1 is SGHDN, CDR2 FVKESK, per germline. V was trimmed by 4 bases and J by 3 bases, leaving 7 bases between them. CDR3 region: CASSLTGYEQYF. The CDR3 DNA reads TGTGCCAGCAGCCTAACAGGCTACGAGCAGTACTTC. The variable domain in full, completed from reference TRBV14 and TRBJ2-7, reads EAGVTQFPSHSVIEKGQTVTLRCDPISGHDNLYWYRRVMGKEIKFLLHFVKESKQDESGMPNNRFLAERTGGTYSTLKVQPAELEDSGVYFCASSLTGYEQYFGPGTRLTVT.

This clone was seen only a few times. This chain connects TRBV30 to TRBJ2-7, with D possibly matching TRBD1 (6 bases). This CDR3 has 13 amino acids. Germline lookup yields CDR1 GTSNPN and CDR2 SVGIG (reference sequence). V was trimmed by 5 bases and J by 2 bases, leaving 13 bases between them. In DNA, the CDR3 is TGTGCCTGGTCGACAGGTGGTCCCTACGAGCAGTACTTC. The encoded protein is CAWSTGGPYEQYF. The complete variable domain, with remaining parts taken from reference TRBV30 and TRBJ2-7, reads SQTIHQWPATLVQPVGSPLSLECTVEGTSNPNLYWYRQAAGRGLQLLFYSVGIGQISSEVPQNLSASRPQDRQFILSSKKLLLSDSGFYLCAWSTGGPYEQYFGPGTRLTVT.

This chain uses TRBV13 with TRBJ1-4, with TRBD1 matching over 7 bases. Unmatched junction bases numbered 8, after V lost 5 bases and J lost 8 bases. The CDR3 runs to 14 residues. CDR1 is PRHDT, CDR2 FYEKMQ, per germline (reference sequence). This CDR3 reads CASSKRGLREKLFF. The CDR3 DNA reads as TGTGCCAGCAGCAAAAGGGGGCTCAGAGAAAAACTGTTTTTT.

Only a few counts were recorded for this clone. The rearrangement uses TRBV27 and TRBJ1-5, with TRBD1 matching over 8 bases. The CDR3 runs to 13 residues. Unmatched junction bases numbered 0, after V lost 6 bases and J lost 2 bases. In germline, CDR1 is MNHEY, CDR2 SMNVEV (reference sequence). In DNA, the CDR3 is TGTGCCAGCAGGACAGGGGGCAATCAGCCCCAGCATTTT. Amino acids: CASRTGGNQPQHF.